The TCR beta chain under discussion was sequenced for a study of cytomegalovirus exposure and HLA in healthy donors. The PCR ran on 60 Vbeta and 13 Jbeta primers. Using immunoSEQ multiplex PCR, the repertoire was profiled, and TCRdb retains in-frame clones only, with some absent. The data hold 90,000 to 140,000 clones, with 60% to 80% observed a single time. The CDR3 covers 13 residues. The germline CDR1 and CDR2 sequences are SGHTA and FQGNSA. In regard to this clone: The junction shows a germline mismatch at one end, possibly a read error.

The sequencing sample was made of PBMCs. This chain joins TRBV7-2 and TRBJ2-7; TRBD2 matches 8 bases. The sequence was obtained from a young man in good health and CMV-seronegative. The CDR3 DNA is TGTGCCAGCAGTTTAGGACTAGCTGGCGAGCAGTACTTC. Its protein product is CASSLGLAGEQYF.